In this sample, the clone carrying this T cell receptor beta chain turned up many times. Its specificity is unknown. Scientists amplified the TCR beta CDR3 regions from RNA transcripts. Second-round multiplex PCR came after a first-round RT-PCR that employed HTBI primers. TCRdb recomputed calls from the multiplex PCR reads with MiXCR, one row per CDR3 protein. The sample consists of a few hundred thousand distinct CDR3 sequences, approximately 21% of them appearing once. Trimming cost V 1 base and J 3 bases, with 7 bases left between them. CDR1 is MGHRA and CDR2 is YSYEKL in the germline V gene. This CDR3 is 13 amino acids long. This sample is drawn from a study of Graves' ophthalmopathy and Graves' hyperthyroidism. Study-wide results and caveats: In blood appeared most of the expanded thyroid clonotypes whose frequency exceeded 0.001.

Donors with ophthalmopathy: moderate-to-severe activity, CAS ≥3, NOSPECS ≥4, duration under 3 months. The receptor was isolated from a woman aged 45 to 65 with Graves' ophthalmopathy. The V and J genes are TRBV4-1 and TRBJ2-7; no firm D call. The sequenced sample consisted of peripheral blood. The CDR3 nucleotides read TGCGCCAGCAGCCAAGTAATCGACTACGAGCAGTACTTC. Its protein is CASSQVIDYEQYF.